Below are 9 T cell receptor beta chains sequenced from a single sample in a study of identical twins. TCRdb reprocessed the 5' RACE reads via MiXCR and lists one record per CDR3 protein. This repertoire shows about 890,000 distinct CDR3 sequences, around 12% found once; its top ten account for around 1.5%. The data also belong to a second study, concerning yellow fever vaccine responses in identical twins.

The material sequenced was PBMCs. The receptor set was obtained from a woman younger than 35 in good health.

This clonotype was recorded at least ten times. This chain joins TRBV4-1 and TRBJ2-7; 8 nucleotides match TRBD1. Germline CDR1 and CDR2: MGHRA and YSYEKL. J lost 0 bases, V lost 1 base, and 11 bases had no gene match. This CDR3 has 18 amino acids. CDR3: CASSQVNFIGTGSYEQYF. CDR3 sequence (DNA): TGCGCCAGCAGCCAAGTGAATTTTATTGGGACAGGCTCCTACGAGCAGTACTTC.

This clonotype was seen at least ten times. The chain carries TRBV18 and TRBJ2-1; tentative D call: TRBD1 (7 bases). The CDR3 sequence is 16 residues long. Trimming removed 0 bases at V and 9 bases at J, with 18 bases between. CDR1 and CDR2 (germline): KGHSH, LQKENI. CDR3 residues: CASSPPEEGARGEQFF. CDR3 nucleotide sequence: TGTGCCAGCTCACCACCAGAGGAGGGGGCGCGAGGTGAGCAGTTCTTC.

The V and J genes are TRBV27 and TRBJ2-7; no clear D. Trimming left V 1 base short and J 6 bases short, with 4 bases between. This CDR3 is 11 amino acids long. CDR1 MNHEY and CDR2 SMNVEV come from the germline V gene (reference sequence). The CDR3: CASSLYGEQYV. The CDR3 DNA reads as TGTGCCAGCAGTTTATACGGCGAGCAGTACGTC.

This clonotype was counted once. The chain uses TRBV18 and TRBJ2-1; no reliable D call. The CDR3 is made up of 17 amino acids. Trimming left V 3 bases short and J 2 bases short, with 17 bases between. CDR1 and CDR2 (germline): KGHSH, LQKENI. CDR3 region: CASSPLAHGTTYNEQFF. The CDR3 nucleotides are TGTGCCAGCTCACCCCTCGCGCACGGAACAACCTACAATGAGCAGTTCTTC.

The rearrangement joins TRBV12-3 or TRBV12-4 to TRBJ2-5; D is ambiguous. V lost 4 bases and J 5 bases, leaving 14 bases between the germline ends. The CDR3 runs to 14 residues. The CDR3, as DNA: TGTGCCAGCAGTTCAACGGTAGGGCGCGAGACCCAGTACTTC. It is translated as CASSSTVGRETQYF.

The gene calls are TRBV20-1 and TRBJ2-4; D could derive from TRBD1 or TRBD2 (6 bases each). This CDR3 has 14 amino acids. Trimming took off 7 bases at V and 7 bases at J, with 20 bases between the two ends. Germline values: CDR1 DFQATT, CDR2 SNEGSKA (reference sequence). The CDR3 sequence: CSGFAPGAGNIQYF. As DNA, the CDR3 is TGCAGTGGATTTGCCCCGGGGGCTGGGAACATTCAGTACTTC.

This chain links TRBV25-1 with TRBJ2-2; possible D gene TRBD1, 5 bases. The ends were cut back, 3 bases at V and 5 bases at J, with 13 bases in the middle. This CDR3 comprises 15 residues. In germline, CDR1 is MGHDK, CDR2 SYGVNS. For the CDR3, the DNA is TGTGCCAGCAGTGAGGGCAGGGTGGGAACCGGGGAGCTGTTTTTT. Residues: CASSEGRVGTGELFF.

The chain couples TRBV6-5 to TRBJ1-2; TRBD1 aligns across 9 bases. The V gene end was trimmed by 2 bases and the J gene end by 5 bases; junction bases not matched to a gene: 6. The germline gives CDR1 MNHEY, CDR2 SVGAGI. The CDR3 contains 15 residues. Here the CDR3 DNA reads TGTGCCAGCAGTTACCCGAGCGGGACAGGGTATGGCTACACCTTC. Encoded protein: CASSYPSGTGYGYTF.

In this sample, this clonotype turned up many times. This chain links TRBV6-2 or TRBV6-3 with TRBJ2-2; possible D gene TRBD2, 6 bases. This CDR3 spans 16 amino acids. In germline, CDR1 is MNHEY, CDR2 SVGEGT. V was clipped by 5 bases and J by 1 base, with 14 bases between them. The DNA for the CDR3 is TGTGCCAGCAGTCCCCTAGCGCGCAAGAACACCGGGGAGCTGTTTTTT. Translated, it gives CASSPLARKNTGELFF.